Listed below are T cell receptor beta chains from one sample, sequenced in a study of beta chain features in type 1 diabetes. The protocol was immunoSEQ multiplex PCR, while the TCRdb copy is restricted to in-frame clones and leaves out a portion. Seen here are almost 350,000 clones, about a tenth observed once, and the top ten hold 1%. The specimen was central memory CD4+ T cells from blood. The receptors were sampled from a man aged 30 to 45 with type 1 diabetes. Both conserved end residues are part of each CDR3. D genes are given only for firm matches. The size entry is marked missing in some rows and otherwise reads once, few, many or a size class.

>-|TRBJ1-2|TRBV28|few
TGTGCCAGCAGTCCAGGAGTAAAAAGCTACACCTTC
CASSPGVKSYTF
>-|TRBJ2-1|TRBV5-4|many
TGTGCCAGCAGCTTGGAAGCGAGCAGCTCCTACAATGAGCAGTTCTTC
CASSLEASSSYNEQFF
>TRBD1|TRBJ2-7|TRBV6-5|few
TGTGCCAGCAGGCGAGGACAGGCCGCCTACGAGCAGTACTTC
CASRRGQAAYEQYF
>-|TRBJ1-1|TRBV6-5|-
TGTGCCAGCAGTTATGCGACACGCCCGGACACTGAAGCTTTCTTT
CASSYATRPDTEAFF
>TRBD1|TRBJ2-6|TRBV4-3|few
TGCGCCAGCAGCCAGCCGGGACAGATCTCTGGGGCCAACGTCCTGACTTTC
CASSQPGQISGANVLTF
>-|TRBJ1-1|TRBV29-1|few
TGCAGCGTTGAAGTTTATCGCAGTGAAGCTTTCTTT
CSVEVYRSEAFF
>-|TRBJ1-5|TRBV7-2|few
TGTGCCAGCAGCTTCTCGTTCACGGACCAGCCCCAGCATTTT
CASSFSFTDQPQHF
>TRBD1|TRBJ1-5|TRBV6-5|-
TGTGCCAGCAGCGTCGACAGGGGATCTGATCAGCCCCAGCATTTT
CASSVDRGSDQPQHF
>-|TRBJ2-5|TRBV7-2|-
TGTGCCAGCAGCGGACAAGAGACCCAGTACTTC
CASSGQETQYF
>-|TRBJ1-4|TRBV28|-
TGTGCCAGCAGTCCACCCCCCGGGGGGGGAGGAGAAAAACTGTTTTTT
CASSPPPGGGGEKLFF
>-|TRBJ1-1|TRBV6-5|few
TGTGCCAGCTCCGGCGGTTCCAACACTGAAGCTTTCTTT
CASSGGSNTEAFF
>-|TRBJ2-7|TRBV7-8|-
TGTGCCAGCAGCGGGGCCTACGAGCAGTACTTC
CASSGAYEQYF
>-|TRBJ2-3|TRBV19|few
TGTGCCAGTAGTCCGACGAGGACAGATACGCAGTATTTT
CASSPTRTDTQYF
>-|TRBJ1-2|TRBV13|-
TGTGCCAGCAGAACCCGGGGGCAAGACTATGGCTACACCTTC
CASRTRGQDYGYTF
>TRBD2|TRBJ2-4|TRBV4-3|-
TGCGCCAGCAGCCAAGACCACGGGGCGGGGGTACTAGCCAAAAACATTCAGTACTTC
CASSQDHGAGVLAKNIQYF
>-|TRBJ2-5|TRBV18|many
TGTGCCAGCTCACCGAGGACTGAGACCCAGTACTTC
CASSPRTETQYF
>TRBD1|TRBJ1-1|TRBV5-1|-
TGCGCCAGCAGCCTGGACAGGGAGAGTGTATGGGACACTGAAGCTTTCTTT
CASSLDRESVWDTEAFF
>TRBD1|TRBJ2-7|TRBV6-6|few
TGTGCCAGCAGTTACTCGGGCAGGGGGCGCAACGAGCAGTACTTC
CASSYSGRGRNEQYF
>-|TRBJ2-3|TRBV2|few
TGTGCCAGCAGTGAGCTCACATCCAGCACAGATACGCAGTATTTT
CASSELTSSTDTQYF
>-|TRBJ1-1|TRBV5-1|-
TGCGCCAGCAGCGCAGGAGGGTTTGGCACGAACACTGAAGCTTTCTTT
CASSAGGFGTNTEAFF
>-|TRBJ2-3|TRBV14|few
TGTGCCAGCAGCCAAGATACTGTAACTACGCAGTATTTT
CASSQDTVTTQYF
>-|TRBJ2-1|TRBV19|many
TGTGCCAGTAGTGTCTCAACAGGGTACAATGAGCAGTTCTTC
CASSVSTGYNEQFF
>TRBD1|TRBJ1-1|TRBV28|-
TGTGCCAGCAGTCCCCCCGCAGGGGGCCTAGGGAACACTGAAGCTTTCTTT
CASSPPAGGLGNTEAFF
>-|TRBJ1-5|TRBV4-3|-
TGCGCCAGCAGCCAAGAATCGGGGAGCAATCAGCCCCAGCATTTT
CASSQESGSNQPQHF
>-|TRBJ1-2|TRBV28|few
TGTGCCACCAAGACAGGAGTCTATGGCTACACCTTC
CATKTGVYGYTF
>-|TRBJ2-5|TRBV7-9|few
TGTGCCAGCACCCCGGGGGCAGAGACCCAGTACTTC
CASTPGAETQYF